This TCR beta chain originates from a study of cytomegalovirus exposure and HLA in healthy donors. Clones were read by immunoSEQ multiplex PCR, and TCRdb kept only the in-frame ones, dropping some. The sample shows around 300,000 clones, about 86% of them seen only once. Findings and caveats of the study: With high specificity and sensitivity, the classifier reportedly diagnosed cytomegalovirus status.

Concerning this clone itself: The target antigen is unknown.

The CDR3 runs 16 residues. In germline, CDR1 is MNHEY, CDR2 SMNVEV (reference sequence). Trimming took 6 bases from V and 2 from J; bases not matched to a gene: 9. The donors formed part of the roughly 120-subject validation cohort, distinct from the approximately 640-subject first cohort. Sample: PBMCs. This chain links TRBV27 with TRBJ2-5; 10 bases are shared with TRBD1. The sequence came from a woman aged 18 to 35 in good health and CMV-seronegative. The CDR3 sequence: CASRKGTGVGQETQYF. Written as DNA, the CDR3 is TGTGCCAGCAGAAAAGGGACAGGGGTGGGGCAAGAGACCCAGTACTTC.